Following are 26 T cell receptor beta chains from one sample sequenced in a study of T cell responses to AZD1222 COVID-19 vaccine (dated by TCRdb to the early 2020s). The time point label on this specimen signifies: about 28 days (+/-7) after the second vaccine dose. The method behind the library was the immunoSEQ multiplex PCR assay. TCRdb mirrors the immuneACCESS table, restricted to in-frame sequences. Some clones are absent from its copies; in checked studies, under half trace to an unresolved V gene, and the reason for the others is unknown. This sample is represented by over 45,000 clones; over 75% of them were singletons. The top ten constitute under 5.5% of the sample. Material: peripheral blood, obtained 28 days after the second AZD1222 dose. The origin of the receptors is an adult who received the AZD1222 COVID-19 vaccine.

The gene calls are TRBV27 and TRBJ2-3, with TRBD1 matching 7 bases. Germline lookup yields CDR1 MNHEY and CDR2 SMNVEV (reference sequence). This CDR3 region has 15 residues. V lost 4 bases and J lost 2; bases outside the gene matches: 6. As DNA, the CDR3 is TGTGCCAGCAGTTCCGGGACAGCTCTCACAGATACGCAGTATTTT. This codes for CASSSGTALTDTQYF.

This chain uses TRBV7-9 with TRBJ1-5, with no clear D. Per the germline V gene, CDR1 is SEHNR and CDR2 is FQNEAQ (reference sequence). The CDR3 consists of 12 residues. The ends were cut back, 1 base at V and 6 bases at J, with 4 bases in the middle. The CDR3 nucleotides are TGTGCCAGCAGCTTAGGGAGTCAGCCCCAGCATTTT. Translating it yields CASSLGSQPQHF.

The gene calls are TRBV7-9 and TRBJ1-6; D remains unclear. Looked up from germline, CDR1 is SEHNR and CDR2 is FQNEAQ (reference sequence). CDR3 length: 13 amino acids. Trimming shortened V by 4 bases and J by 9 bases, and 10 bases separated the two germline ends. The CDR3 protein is CASSSEDSSPLHF. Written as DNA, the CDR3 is TGTGCCAGCAGCTCTGAGGACTCTTCACCCCTCCACTTT.

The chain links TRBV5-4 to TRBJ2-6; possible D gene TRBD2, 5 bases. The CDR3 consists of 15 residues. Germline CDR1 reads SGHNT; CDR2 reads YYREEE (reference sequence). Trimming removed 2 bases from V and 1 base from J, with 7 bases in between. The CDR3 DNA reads TGTGCCAGCAGCTTAGGAGGATCTGGGGCCAACGTCCTGACTTTC. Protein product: CASSLGGSGANVLTF.

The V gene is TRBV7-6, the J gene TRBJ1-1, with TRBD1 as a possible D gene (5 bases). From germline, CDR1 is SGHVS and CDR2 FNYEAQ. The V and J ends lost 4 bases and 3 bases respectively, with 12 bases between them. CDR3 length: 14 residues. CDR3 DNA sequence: TGTGCCAGCAGCTCAAGGGGTGGGGACACTGAAGCTTTCTTT. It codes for CASSSRGGDTEAFF.

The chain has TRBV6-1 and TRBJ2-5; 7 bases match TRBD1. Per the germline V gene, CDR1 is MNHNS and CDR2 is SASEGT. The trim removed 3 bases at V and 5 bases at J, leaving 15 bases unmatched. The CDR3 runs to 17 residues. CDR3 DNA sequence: TGTGCCAGCAGTGAGACAGGGAACCCACGAATTTTTGAGACCCAGTACTTC. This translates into CASSETGNPRIFETQYF.

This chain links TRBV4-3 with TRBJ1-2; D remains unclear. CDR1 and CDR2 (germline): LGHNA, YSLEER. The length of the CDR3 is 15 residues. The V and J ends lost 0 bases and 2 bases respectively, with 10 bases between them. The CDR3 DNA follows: TGCGCCAGCAGCCAAGAGCCGTCCTCCAACTATGGCTACACCTTC. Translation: CASSQEPSSNYGYTF.

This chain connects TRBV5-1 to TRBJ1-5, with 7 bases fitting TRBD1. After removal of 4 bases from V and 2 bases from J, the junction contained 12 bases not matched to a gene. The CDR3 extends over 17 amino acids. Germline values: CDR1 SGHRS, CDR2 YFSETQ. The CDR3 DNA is TGCGCCAGCAGCCCCGGGGAGGGGGCATATGGCAATCAGCCCCAGCATTTT. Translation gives CASSPGEGAYGNQPQHF.

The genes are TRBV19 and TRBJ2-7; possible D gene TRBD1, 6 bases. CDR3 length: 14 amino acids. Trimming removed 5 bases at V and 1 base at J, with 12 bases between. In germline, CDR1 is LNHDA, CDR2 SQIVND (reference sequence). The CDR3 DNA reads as TGTGCCAGTAGTCCGGACAGCGTGTCCTACGAGCAGTACTTC. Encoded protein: CASSPDSVSYEQYF.

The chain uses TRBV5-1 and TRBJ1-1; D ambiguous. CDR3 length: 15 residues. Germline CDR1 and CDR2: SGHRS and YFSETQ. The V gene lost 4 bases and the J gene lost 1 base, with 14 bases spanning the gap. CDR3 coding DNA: TGCGCCAGCAGCACCGAACTAATTGGGAACACTGAAGCTTTCTTT. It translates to CASSTELIGNTEAFF.

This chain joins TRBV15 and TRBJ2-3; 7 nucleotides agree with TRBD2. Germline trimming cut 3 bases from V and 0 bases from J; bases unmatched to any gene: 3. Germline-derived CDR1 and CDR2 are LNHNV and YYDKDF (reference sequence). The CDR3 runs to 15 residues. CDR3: CATSRGGLSTDTQYF. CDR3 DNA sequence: TGTGCCACCAGCAGGGGGGGGTTAAGCACAGATACGCAGTATTTT.

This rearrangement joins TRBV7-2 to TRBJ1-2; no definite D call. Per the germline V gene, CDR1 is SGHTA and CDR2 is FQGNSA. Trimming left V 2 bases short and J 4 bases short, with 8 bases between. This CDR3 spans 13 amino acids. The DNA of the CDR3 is TGTGCCAGCAGCTTATATCCGGGCTATGGCTACACCTTC. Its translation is CASSLYPGYGYTF.

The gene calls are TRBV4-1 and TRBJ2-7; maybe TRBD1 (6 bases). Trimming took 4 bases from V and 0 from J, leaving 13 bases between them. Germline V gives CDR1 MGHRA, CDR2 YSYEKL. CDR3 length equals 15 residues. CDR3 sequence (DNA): TGCGCCAGCAGCCCGATTCTAGGGGGCTCCTACGAGCAGTACTTC. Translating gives CASSPILGGSYEQYF.

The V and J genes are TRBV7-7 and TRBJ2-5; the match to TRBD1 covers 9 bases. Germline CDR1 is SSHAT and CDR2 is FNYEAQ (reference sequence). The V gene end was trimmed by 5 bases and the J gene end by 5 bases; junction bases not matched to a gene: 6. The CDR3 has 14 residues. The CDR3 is CASSPGTGWETQYF. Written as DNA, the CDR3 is TGTGCCAGCAGCCCCGGGACAGGGTGGGAGACCCAGTACTTC.

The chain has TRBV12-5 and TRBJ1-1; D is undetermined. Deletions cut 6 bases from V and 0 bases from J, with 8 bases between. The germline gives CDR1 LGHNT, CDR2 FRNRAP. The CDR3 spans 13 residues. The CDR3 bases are TGTGCTAGTGGCACGGCGATGAACACTGAAGCTTTCTTT. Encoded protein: CASGTAMNTEAFF.

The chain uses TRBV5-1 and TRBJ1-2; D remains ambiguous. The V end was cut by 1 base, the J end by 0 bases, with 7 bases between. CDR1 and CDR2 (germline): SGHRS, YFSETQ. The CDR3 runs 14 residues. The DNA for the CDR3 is TGCGCCAGCAGCTTGATGGGAGCTAACTATGGCTACACCTTC. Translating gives CASSLMGANYGYTF.

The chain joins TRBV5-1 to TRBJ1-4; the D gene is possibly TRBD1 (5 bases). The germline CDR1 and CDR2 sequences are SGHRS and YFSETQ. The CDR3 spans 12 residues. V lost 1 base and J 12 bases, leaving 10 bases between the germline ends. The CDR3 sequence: CASSLSGGELFF. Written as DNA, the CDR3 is TGCGCCAGCAGCTTGTCCGGGGGGGAACTGTTTTTT.

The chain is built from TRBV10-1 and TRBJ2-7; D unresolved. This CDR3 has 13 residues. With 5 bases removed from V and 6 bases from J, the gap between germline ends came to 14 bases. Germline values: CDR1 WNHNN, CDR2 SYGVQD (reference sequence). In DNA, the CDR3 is TGCGCCAGCAGTTTGGGCACCTCCCCCGAGCAGTACTTC. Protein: CASSLGTSPEQYF.

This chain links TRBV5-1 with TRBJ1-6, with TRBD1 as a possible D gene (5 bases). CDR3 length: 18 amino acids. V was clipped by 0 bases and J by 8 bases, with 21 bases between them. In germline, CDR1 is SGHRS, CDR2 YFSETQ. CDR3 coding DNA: TGCGCCAGCAGCTTGGCCTTGTCTGTGGGGACTTTTTATTCACCCCTCCACTTT. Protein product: CASSLALSVGTFYSPLHF.

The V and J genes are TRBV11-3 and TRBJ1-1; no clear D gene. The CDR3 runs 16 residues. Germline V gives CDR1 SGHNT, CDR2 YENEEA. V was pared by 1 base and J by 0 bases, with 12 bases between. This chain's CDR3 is CASSLVFVEMNTEAFF. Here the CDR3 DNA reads TGTGCCAGCAGCTTAGTATTTGTGGAGATGAACACTGAAGCTTTCTTT. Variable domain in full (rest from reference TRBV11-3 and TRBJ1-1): EAGVVQSPRYKIIEKKQPVAFWCNPISGHNTLYWYLQNLGQGPELLIRYENEEAVDDSQLPKDRFSAERLKGVDSTLKIQPAELGDSAVYLCASSLVFVEMNTEAFFGQGTRLTVV.

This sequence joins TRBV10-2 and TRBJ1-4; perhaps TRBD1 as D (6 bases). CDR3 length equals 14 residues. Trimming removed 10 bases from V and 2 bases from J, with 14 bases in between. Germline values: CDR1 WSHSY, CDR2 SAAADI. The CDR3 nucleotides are TGCGCCACCAGGGGTATCTCCACTAATGAAAAACTGTTTTTT. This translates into CATRGISTNEKLFF.

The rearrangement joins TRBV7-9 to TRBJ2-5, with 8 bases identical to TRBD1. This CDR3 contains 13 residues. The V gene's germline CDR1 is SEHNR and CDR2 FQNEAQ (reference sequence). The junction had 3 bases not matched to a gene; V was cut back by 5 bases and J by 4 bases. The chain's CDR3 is CASSPDRVETQYF. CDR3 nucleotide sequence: TGTGCCAGCAGCCCGGACAGGGTAGAGACCCAGTACTTC. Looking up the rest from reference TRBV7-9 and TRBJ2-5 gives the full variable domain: DTGVSQNPRHKITKRGQNVTFRCDPISEHNRLYWYRQTLGQGPEFLTYFQNEAQLEKSRLLSDRFSAERPKGSFSTLEIQRTEQGDSAMYLCASSPDRVETQYFGPGTRLLVL.

The CDR3 sequence: CASSQGLAGVEQYF. For the CDR3, the DNA is TGTGCCAGCAGCCAAGGACTAGCGGGAGTCGAGCAGTACTTC. The J gene is TRBJ2-7, the V gene TRBV3-1 (or the pseudogene TRBV3-2), with 12 bases fitting TRBD2. This CDR3 comprises 14 residues. Germline loops: CDR1 LGHDT, CDR2 YNNKEL (reference sequence). The V gene end was trimmed by 1 base and the J gene end by 6 bases; junction bases not matched to a gene: 1.

The CDR3 DNA sequence: TGTGCCAGCAGCCAAGATCTTTCTGGCTACACCTTC. Translation: CASSQDLSGYTF. The rearrangement joins TRBV3-1 (or the pseudogene TRBV3-2) to TRBJ1-2; D is uncertain. Trimming took 0 bases from V and 7 from J, leaving 6 bases between them. Germline V lookup: CDR1 LGHDT, CDR2 YNNKEL (reference sequence). The CDR3 runs 12 residues.

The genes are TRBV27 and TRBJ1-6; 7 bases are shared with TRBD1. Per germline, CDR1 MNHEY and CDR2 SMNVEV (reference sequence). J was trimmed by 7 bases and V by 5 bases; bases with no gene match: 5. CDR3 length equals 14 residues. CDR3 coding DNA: TGTGCCAGCAGTGTGACAGGGTGGAATTCACCCCTCCACTTT. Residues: CASSVTGWNSPLHF.

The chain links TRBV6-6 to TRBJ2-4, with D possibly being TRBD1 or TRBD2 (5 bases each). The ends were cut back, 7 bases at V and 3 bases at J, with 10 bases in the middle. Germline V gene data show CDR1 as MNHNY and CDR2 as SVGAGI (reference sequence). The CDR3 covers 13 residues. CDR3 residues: CASNRGDKNIQYF. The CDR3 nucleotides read TGTGCCAGCAATCGAGGGGACAAAAACATTCAGTACTTC.